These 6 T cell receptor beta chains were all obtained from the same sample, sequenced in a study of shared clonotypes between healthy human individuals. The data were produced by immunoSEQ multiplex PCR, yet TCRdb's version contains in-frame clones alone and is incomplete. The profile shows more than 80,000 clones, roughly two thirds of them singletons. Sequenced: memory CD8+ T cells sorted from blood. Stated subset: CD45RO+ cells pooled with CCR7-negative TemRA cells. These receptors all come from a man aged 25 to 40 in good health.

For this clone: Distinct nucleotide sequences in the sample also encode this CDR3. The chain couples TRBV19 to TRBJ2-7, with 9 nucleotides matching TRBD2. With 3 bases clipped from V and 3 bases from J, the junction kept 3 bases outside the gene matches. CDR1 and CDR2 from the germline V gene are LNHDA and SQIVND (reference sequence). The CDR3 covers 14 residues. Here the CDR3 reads CASSIVAGDYEQYF. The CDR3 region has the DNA TGTGCCAGTAGTATTGTAGCGGGAGACTACGAGCAGTACTTC.

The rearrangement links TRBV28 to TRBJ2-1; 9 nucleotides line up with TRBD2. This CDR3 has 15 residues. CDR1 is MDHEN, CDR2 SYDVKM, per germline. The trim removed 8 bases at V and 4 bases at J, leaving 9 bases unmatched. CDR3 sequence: CASGPGLAVYNEQFF. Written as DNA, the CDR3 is TGTGCCAGCGGCCCGGGACTAGCAGTTTACAATGAGCAGTTCTTC.

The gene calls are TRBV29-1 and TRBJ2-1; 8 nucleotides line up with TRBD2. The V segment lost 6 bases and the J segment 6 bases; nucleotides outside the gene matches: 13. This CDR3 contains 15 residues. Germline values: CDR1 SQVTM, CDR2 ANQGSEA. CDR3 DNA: TGCAGCGTCCAAGGTGTGCGGGAGGCTCCCAATGAGCAGTTCTTC. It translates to CSVQGVREAPNEQFF.

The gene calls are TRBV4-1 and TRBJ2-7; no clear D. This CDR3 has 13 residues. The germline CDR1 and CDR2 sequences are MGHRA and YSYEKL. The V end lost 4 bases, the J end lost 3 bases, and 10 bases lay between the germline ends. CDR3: CASSLGPFYEQYF. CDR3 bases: TGCGCCAGCAGCCTAGGACCGTTCTACGAGCAGTACTTC.

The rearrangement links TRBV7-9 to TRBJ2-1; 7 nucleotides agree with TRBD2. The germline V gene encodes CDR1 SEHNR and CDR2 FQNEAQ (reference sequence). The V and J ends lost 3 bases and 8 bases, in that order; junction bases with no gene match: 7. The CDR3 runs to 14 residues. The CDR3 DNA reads TGTGCCAGCAGCTTGGGGGGAGGGCCTGATGAGCAGTTCTTC. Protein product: CASSLGGGPDEQFF. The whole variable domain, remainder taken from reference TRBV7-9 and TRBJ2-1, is DTGVSQNPRHKITKRGQNVTFRCDPISEHNRLYWYRQTLGQGPEFLTYFQNEAQLEKSRLLSDRFSAERPKGSFSTLEIQRTEQGDSAMYLCASSLGGGPDEQFFGPGTRLTVL.

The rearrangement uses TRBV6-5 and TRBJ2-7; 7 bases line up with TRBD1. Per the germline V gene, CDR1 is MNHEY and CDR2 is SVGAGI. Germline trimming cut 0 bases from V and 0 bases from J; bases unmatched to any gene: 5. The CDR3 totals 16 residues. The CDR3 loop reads CASSYSQGDSSYEQYF. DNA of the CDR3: TGTGCCAGCAGTTACTCCCAGGGGGATTCCTCCTACGAGCAGTACTTC.